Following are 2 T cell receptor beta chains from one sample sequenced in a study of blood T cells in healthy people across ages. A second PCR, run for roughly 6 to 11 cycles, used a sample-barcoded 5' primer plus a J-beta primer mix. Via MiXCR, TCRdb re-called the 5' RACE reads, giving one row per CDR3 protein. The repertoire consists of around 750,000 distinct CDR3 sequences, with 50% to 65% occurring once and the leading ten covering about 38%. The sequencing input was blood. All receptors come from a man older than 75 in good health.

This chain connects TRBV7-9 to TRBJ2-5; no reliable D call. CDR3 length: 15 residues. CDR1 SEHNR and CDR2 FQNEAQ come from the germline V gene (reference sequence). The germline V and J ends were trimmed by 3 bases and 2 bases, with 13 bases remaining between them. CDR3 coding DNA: TGTGCCAGCAGCTTTCCTTTGCGCTTACAAGAGACCCAGTACTTC. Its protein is CASSFPLRLQETQYF.

DNA of the CDR3: TGTGCCAGCAGTCCCCGGGTATTCGGAGAGACCCAGTACTTC. This translates into CASSPRVFGETQYF. The rearrangement uses TRBV28 and TRBJ2-5; D is unresolved. Trimming shortened V by 5 bases and J by 4 bases, and 14 bases separated the two germline ends. Germline V gives CDR1 MDHEN, CDR2 SYDVKM. The CDR3 has 14 amino acids.